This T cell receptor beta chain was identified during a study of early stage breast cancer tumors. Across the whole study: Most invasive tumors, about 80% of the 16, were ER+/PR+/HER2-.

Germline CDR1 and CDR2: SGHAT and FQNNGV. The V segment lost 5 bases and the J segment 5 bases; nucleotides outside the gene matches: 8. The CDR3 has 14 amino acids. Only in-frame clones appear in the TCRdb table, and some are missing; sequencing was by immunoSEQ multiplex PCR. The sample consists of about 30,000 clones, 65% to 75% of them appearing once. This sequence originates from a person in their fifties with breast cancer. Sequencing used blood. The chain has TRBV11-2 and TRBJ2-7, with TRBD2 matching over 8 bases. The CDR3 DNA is TGTGCCAGCAGCCTCCTGCTAGCGGGCCACGAGCAGTACTTC. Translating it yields CASSLLLAGHEQYF.